These 19 T cell receptor beta chains were sequenced from one sample in a study of circulating CD8 cells and anti-PD-1 response in melanoma. Live CD3+CD8+TCRalphabeta+ cells were sorted into four subsets by PD-1 and/or TIGIT. Using approximately 15 ng of total RNA, TCR libraries were made with the QIAseq Immune Repertoire TCR panel. TCRdb itself ran the reads through MiXCR, one entry per CDR3 protein. The repertoire has under 250 distinct CDR3 sequences, over 9.5% of them found once; the top ten carry 80% to 85%. This material consisted of CD8+ T cells from PBMCs, taken at baseline or after one month of anti-PD-1 therapy (not recorded which). Receptors were obtained from a human donor with melanoma.

This clonotype is classed as medium-sized. The DNA for the CDR3 is TGTGCCAGCATGAGGGGCGCATACAATGAGCAGTTCTTC. Translating gives CASMRGAYNEQFF. The gene calls are TRBV28 and TRBJ2-1; D may correspond to TRBD1 or TRBD2 (5 bases each). Trimming took 7 bases from V and 4 from J, leaving 11 bases between them. This CDR3 is built from 13 residues. Germline V CDR1 and CDR2: MDHEN, SYDVKM.

This clonotype is medium-sized in the sample. The chain has TRBV27 and TRBJ2-3; perhaps D is TRBD1 or TRBD2 (5 bases each). Germline CDR1 and CDR2: MNHEY and SMNVEV (reference sequence). Trimming shortened V by 3 bases and J by 1 base, and 14 bases separated the two germline ends. The length of the CDR3 is 16 residues. The CDR3 DNA sequence: TGTGCCAGCAGTTTTGGCTGGGGACGTGGCACAGATACGCAGTATTTT. Its protein product is CASSFGWGRGTDTQYF.

This clonotype is judged medium-sized. The chain couples TRBV7-8 to TRBJ2-7; D gene ambiguous. Germline V CDR1 and CDR2: SGHVS, FQNEAQ. This CDR3 has 15 residues. Trimming took 5 bases from V and 1 from J, leaving 15 bases between them. CDR3 loop: CASSPVQLGSYEQYF. The CDR3 coding sequence is TGTGCCAGCAGCCCGGTCCAGCTGGGTTCCTACGAGCAGTACTTC.

This clonotype is labeled medium-sized. The chain carries TRBV7-2 and TRBJ1-2, with TRBD1 matching 7 bases. CDR3 length equals 15 residues. With 4 bases clipped from V and 0 bases from J, the junction kept 5 bases outside the gene matches. Looked up from germline, CDR1 is SGHTA and CDR2 is FQGNSA. The CDR3 reads CASSYGTASNYGYTF. The CDR3 bases are TGTGCCAGCAGCTACGGGACAGCTTCTAACTATGGCTACACCTTC.

This clonotype counts as large. The genes are TRBV28 and TRBJ1-3; tentatively, D is TRBD1 (5 bases). The germline V gene encodes CDR1 MDHEN and CDR2 SYDVKM. Trimming left V 3 bases short and J 0 bases short, with 9 bases between. CDR3 length: 15 residues. The CDR3 protein is CASSLRGSSGNTIYF. Written as DNA, the CDR3 is TGTGCCAGCAGTTTGAGGGGTAGCTCTGGAAACACCATATATTTT.

This clonotype has a single count. A read error may be the cause here, since a much bigger clone is one base away. The chain recombines TRBV29-1 with TRBJ2-1; the match to TRBD1 covers 7 bases. This CDR3 has 15 residues. Trimming took 6 bases from V and 10 from J; bases not matched to a gene: 18. The germline CDR1 and CDR2 sequences are SQVTM and ANQGSEA. The CDR3 protein is CSVGTARKFPYEQFF. The CDR3 DNA follows: TGCAGCGTCGGGACAGCCCGTAAATTTCCCTACGAGCAGTTCTTC.

Of note for this clonotype: The missing conserved phenylalanine or tryptophan at the end of this CDR3 makes a read error likely. This chain joins TRBV28 and TRBJ1-2; D is uncertain. CDR3 size: 14 residues. CDR1 MDHEN and CDR2 SYDVKM come from the germline V gene. V dropped 5 bases and J dropped 1 base, with 11 bases sitting between them. The CDR3 spells CASSLQNSNYGYTL. Here the CDR3 DNA reads TGTGCCAGCAGTCTTCAGAATAGTAACTATGGCTACACCCTC.

This clonotype is termed large. The J gene is TRBJ2-3, the V gene TRBV7-6; D is possibly TRBD1 (5 bases). This CDR3 region has 16 residues. Between the trimmed V and J ends, which lost 6 bases and 2 bases, there was a span of 18 bases. In germline, CDR1 is SGHVS, CDR2 FNYEAQ. CDR3 in DNA: TGTGCCAGCAGTAAACCAACAGGCACAATCACAGATACGCAGTATTTT. Protein sequence: CASSKPTGTITDTQYF.

This clonotype ranks as large. The gene calls are TRBV19 and TRBJ2-1; D is ambiguous. V gave up 3 bases and J gave up 9 bases, with 9 bases separating them. The germline V gene has CDR1 LNHDA and CDR2 SQIVND (reference sequence). This CDR3 comprises 12 residues. CDR3 nucleotide sequence: TGTGCCAGTAGTATTGGTTGGACTGAGCAGTTCTTC. Translating gives CASSIGWTEQFF.

Judged by abundance, this clonotype is medium-sized (0.01 to 0.1%). V usage is TRBV6-6 and J usage is TRBJ1-1, with D uncertain. The V end lost 0 bases, the J end lost 7 bases, and 6 bases lay between the germline ends. The germline V gene has CDR1 MNHNY and CDR2 SVGAGI (reference sequence). The CDR3 sequence is 12 residues long. The CDR3 sequence is CASSYSNVEAFF. The CDR3 nucleotides are TGTGCCAGCAGTTACTCTAACGTTGAAGCTTTCTTT.

By sample share, this clonotype is medium-sized. The chain has TRBV27 and TRBJ2-1; 10 bases are shared with TRBD2. Germline trimming cut 3 bases from V and 8 bases from J; bases unmatched to any gene: 13. CDR3 length equals 17 residues. Germline CDR1 reads MNHEY; CDR2 reads SMNVEV (reference sequence). CDR3 sequence: CASSFLSGGAWVHEQFF. The CDR3 region has the DNA TGTGCCAGCAGTTTCCTCAGCGGGGGGGCCTGGGTCCATGAGCAGTTCTTC.

By sample fraction, this clonotype is medium-sized. V usage is TRBV19 and J usage is TRBJ2-7; 10 positions match TRBD1. Germline V CDR1 and CDR2: LNHDA, SQIVND (reference sequence). The CDR3 consists of 14 residues. The V gene end was trimmed by 10 bases and the J gene end by 3 bases; junction bases not matched to a gene: 9. CDR3 in DNA: TGTGCCACTCAAATGACAGGGGGCCTCTACGAGCAGTACTTC. Encoded protein: CATQMTGGLYEQYF.

Relative to its sample, this clonotype is large (0.1 to 1%). The gene calls are TRBV3-1 and TRBJ2-7; no clear D gene. Germline V CDR1 and CDR2: LGHDT, YNNKEL (reference sequence). This CDR3 is built from 15 residues. Trimming took 0 bases from V and 0 from J, leaving 9 bases between them. The CDR3 is CASSQDLSYSYEQYF. CDR3 DNA sequence: TGTGCCAGCAGCCAAGATCTATCGTACTCCTACGAGCAGTACTTC.

This clonotype is labeled medium-sized. This chain uses TRBV29-1 with TRBJ2-7; TRBD1 aligns across 8 bases. V was pared by 3 bases and J by 0 bases, with 1 base of the junction left unmatched. The CDR3 length is 13 residues. The germline V gene has CDR1 SQVTM and CDR2 ANQGSEA. In DNA form, the CDR3 reads TGCAGCGTTGAGACAGGGGACTCCTACGAGCAGTACTTC. Translation: CSVETGDSYEQYF.

This clonotype has only a few counts. This rearrangement joins TRBV27 to TRBJ2-5; 12 bases line up with TRBD2. Germline V gives CDR1 MNHEY, CDR2 SMNVEV (reference sequence). There are 17 residues in the CDR3. Trimming removed 1 base from V and 1 base from J; junction bases left unmatched: 4. The CDR3 nucleotides are TGTGCCAGCAGTTTATTACCTAGCGGGGGGGCCCAAGAGACCCAGTACTTC. It translates to CASSLLPSGGAQETQYF.

Within the sample, this clonotype is medium-sized. The V and J genes are TRBV12-3 or TRBV12-4 and TRBJ1-3; D is uncertain. V gave up 8 bases and J gave up 4 bases, with 12 bases separating them. The CDR3 has 13 residues. CDR3 residues: CASGSGPGNTIYF. For the CDR3, the DNA is TGTGCCAGCGGGTCCGGCCCCGGAAACACCATATATTTT.

By its share, this clonotype is large. This chain connects TRBV23-1 to TRBJ2-7, with D possibly being TRBD1 (5 bases). TRBV23-1 belongs to the ORF category, with a function that is uncertain. The CDR3 runs 14 residues. Trimming took off 2 bases at V and 1 base at J, with 9 bases between the two ends. Written as DNA, the CDR3 is TGCGCCAGCAGTCAACCCCGACAGTCCTACGAGCAGTACTTC. Protein sequence: CASSQPRQSYEQYF.

In this sample, this clonotype is large. The chain employs TRBV19 and TRBJ2-7; D is perhaps TRBD1 or TRBD2 (5 bases each). This CDR3 has 14 amino acids. Trimming removed 10 bases at V and 5 bases at J, with 21 bases between. CDR1 is LNHDA, CDR2 SQIVND, per germline (reference sequence). The CDR3 reads CATSSTGGIHEQYF. CDR3 nucleotide sequence: TGTGCCACCTCCTCGACTGGGGGTATTCACGAGCAGTACTTC.

This clonotype is labeled medium-sized. V is TRBV12-3 or TRBV12-4 and J is TRBJ1-5; 11 nucleotides match TRBD1. This CDR3 comprises 15 residues. V lost 5 bases, J lost 4 bases, and 4 bases stayed unmatched. Written as DNA, the CDR3 is TGTGCCAGCAGTCCTGGGACAGGGGGGAATCAGCCCCAGCATTTT. Translating gives CASSPGTGGNQPQHF.